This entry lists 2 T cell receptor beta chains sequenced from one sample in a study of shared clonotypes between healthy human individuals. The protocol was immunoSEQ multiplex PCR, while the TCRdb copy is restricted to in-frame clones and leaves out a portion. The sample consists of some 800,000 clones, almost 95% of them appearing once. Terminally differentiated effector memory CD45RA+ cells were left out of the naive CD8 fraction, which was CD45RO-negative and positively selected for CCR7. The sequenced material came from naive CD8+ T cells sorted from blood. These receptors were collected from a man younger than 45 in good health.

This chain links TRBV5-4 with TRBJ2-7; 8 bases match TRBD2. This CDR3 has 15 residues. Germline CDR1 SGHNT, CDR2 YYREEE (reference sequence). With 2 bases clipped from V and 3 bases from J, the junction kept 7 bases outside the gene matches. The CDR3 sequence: CASSLPGLGFYEQYF. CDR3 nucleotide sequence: TGTGCCAGCAGCTTACCGGGACTAGGGTTCTACGAGCAGTACTTC.

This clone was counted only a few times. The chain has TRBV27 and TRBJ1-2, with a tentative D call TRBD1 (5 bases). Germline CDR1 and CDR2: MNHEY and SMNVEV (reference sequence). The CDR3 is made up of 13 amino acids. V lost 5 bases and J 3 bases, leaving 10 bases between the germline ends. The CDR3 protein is CASSGTAHYGYTF. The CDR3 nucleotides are TGTGCCAGCAGTGGGACGGCGCACTATGGCTACACCTTC.